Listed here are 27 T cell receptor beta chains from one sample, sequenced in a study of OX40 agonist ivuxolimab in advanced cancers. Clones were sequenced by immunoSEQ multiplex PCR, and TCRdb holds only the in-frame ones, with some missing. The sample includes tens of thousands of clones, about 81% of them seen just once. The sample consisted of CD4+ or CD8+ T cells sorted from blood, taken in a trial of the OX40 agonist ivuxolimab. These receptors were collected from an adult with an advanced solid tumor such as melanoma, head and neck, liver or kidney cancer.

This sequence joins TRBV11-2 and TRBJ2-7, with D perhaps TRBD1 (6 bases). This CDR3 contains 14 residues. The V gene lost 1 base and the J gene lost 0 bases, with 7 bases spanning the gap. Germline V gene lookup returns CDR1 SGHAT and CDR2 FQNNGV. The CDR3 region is CASSLVTGSYEQYF. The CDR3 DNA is TGTGCCAGCAGCTTAGTGACAGGCTCCTACGAGCAGTACTTC. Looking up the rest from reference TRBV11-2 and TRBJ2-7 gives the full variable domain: EAGVAQSPRYKIIEKRQSVAFWCNPISGHATLYWYQQILGQGPKLLIQFQNNGVVDDSQLPKDRFSAERLKGVDSTLKIQPAKLEDSAVYLCASSLVTGSYEQYFGPGTRLTVT.

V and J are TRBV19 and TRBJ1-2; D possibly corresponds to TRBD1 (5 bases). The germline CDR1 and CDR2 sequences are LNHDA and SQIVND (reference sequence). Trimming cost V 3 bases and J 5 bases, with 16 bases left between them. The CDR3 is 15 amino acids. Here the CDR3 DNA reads TGTGCCAGTAGTATCCAAAGGGGATGGGGATATGGCTACACCTTC. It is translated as CASSIQRGWGYGYTF.

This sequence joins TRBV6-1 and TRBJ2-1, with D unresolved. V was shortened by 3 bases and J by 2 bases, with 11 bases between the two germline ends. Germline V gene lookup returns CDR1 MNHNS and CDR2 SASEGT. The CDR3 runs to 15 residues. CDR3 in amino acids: CASSDQALAYNEQFF. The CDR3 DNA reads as TGTGCCAGCAGTGATCAAGCGTTGGCCTACAATGAGCAGTTCTTC.

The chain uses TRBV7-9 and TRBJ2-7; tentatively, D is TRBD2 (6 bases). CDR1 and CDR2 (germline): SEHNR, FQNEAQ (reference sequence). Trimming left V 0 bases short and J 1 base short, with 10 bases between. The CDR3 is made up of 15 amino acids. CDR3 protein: CASSLAGGASYEQYF. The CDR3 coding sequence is TGTGCCAGCAGCTTAGCGGGAGGAGCTTCCTACGAGCAGTACTTC.

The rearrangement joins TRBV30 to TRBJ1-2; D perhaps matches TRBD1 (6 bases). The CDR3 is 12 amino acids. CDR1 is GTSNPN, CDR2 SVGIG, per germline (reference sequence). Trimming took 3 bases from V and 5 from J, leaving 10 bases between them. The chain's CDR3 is CAWRDSYYGYTF. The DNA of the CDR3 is TGTGCCTGGAGGGACAGCTATTATGGCTACACCTTC. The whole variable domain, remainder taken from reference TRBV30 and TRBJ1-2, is SQTIHQWPATLVQPVGSPLSLECTVEGTSNPNLYWYRQAAGRGLQLLFYSVGIGQISSEVPQNLSASRPQDRQFILSSKKLLLSDSGFYLCAWRDSYYGYTFGSGTRLTVV.

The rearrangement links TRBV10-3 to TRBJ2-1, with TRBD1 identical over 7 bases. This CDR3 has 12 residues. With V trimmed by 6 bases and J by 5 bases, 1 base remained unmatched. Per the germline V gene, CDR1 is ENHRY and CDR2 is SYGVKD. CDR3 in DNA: TGTGCCATCAGGACAGGGAACAATGAGCAGTTCTTC. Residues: CAIRTGNNEQFF.

The CDR3 DNA reads TGTGCCAGTAGTAGTTCAGGGAGTGTCAATGAAAAACTGTTTTTT. This codes for CASSSSGSVNEKLFF. This chain connects TRBV19 to TRBJ1-4; D perhaps matches TRBD1 (5 bases). Per germline, CDR1 LNHDA and CDR2 SQIVND (reference sequence). The CDR3 has 15 residues. The V end lost 4 bases, the J end lost 5 bases, and 14 bases lay between the germline ends.

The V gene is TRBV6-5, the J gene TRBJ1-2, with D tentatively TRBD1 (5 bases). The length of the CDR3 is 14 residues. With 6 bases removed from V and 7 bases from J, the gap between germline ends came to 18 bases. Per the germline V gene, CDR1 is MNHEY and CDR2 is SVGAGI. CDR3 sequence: CASRLIRDGGGYTF. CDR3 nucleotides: TGTGCCAGCAGGCTGATCCGGGACGGCGGTGGCTACACCTTC.

The CDR3 loop is CASSHLTPTGVNYGYTF. CDR3 nucleotide sequence: TGTGCCAGCAGCCATCTAACCCCGACAGGGGTAAACTATGGCTACACCTTC. V is TRBV14 and J is TRBJ1-2, with 8 bases identical to TRBD1. The trim removed 3 bases at V and 2 bases at J, leaving 11 bases unmatched. CDR3 length equals 17 residues. CDR1 is SGHDN, CDR2 FVKESK, per germline.

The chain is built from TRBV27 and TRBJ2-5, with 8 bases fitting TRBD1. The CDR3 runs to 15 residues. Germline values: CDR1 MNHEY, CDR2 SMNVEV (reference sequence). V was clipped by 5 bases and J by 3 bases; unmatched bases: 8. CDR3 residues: CASSHLGQVEETQYF. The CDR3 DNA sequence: TGTGCCAGCAGTCACCTGGGACAGGTTGAAGAGACCCAGTACTTC.

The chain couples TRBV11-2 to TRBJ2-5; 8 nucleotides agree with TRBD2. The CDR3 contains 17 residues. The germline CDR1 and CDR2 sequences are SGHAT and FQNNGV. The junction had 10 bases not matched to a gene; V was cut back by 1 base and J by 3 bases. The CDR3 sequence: CASSLGLSGVDKETQYF. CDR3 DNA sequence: TGTGCCAGCAGCTTAGGCCTTAGCGGGGTGGATAAAGAGACCCAGTACTTC.

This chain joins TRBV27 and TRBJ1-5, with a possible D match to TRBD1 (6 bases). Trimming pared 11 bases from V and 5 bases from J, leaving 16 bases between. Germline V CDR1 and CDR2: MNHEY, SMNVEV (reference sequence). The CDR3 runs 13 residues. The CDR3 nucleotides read TGTGCCTCCGGGGGGGCTCGGTATCAGCCCCAGCATTTT. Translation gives CASGGARYQPQHF.

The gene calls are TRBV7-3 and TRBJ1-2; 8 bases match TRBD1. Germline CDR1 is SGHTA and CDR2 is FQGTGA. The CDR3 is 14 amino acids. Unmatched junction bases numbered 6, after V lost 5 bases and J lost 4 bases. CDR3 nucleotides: TGTGCCAGCAGCGGCGGGACAGGCGGCTATGGCTACACCTTC. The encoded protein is CASSGGTGGYGYTF.

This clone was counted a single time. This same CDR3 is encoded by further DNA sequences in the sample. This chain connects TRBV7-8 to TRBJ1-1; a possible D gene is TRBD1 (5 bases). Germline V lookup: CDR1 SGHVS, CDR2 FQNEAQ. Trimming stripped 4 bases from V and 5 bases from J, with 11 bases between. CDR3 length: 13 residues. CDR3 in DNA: TGTGCCAGCAGCTCCCAGGGTGGTACTGAAGCTTTCTTT. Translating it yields CASSSQGGTEAFF.

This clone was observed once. The CDR3 DNA sequence: TGTGCCAGCAGCATGCAGCAGGGGGCAGGGAACTATGGCTACACCTTC. It translates to CASSMQQGAGNYGYTF. J is TRBJ1-2 and V is TRBV7-9; TRBD1 matches 8 bases. This CDR3 contains 16 residues. Germline-derived CDR1 and CDR2 are SEHNR and FQNEAQ (reference sequence). V lost 5 bases, J lost 2 bases, and 10 bases stayed unmatched.

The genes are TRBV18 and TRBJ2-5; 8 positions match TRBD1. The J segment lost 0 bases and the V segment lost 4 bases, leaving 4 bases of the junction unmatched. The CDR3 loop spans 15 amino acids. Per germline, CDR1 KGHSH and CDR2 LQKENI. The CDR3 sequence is CASSLLGQDQETQYF. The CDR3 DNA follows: TGTGCCAGCTCACTACTGGGACAGGACCAAGAGACCCAGTACTTC.

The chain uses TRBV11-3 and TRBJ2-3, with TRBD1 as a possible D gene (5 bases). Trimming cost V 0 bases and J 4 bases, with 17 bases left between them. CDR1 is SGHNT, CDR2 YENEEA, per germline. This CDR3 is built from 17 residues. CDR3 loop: CASSLDSPGLNPDTQYF. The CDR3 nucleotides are TGTGCCAGCAGCTTAGACTCCCCAGGGTTGAATCCAGATACGCAGTATTTT.

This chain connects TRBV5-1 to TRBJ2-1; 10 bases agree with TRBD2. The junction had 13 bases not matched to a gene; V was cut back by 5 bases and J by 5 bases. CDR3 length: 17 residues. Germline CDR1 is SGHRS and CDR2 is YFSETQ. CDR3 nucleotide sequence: TGCGCCAGCAGTCACCCAATGAGCGGGGGGGCTCACAATGAGCAGTTCTTC. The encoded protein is CASSHPMSGGAHNEQFF.

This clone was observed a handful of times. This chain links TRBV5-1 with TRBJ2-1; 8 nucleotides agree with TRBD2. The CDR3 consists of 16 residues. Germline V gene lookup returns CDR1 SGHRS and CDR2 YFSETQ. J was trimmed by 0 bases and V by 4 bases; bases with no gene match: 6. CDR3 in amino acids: CASSPGGASSYNEQFF. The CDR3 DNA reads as TGCGCCAGCAGCCCGGGGGGGGCGAGCTCCTACAATGAGCAGTTCTTC.

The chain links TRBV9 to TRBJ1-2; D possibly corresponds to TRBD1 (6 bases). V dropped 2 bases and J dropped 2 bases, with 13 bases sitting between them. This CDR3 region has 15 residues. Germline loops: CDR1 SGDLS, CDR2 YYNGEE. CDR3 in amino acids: CASSVDRRMNYGYTF. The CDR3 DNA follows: TGTGCCAGCAGCGTCGACAGGCGAATGAACTATGGCTACACCTTC.

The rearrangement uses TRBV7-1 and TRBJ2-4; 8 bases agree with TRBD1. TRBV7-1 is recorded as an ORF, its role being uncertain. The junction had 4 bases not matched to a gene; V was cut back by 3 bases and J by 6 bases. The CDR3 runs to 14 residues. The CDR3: CASSSDRDTNIQYF. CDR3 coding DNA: TGTGCCAGCAGCTCGGACAGGGACACAAACATTCAGTACTTC.

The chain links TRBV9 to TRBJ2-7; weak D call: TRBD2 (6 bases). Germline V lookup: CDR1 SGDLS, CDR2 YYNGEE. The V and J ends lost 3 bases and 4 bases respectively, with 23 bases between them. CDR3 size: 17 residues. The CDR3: CASSARVVKRAPYEQYF. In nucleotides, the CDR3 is TGTGCCAGCAGCGCCCGCGTGGTAAAGCGGGCGCCTTACGAGCAGTACTTC.

CDR3 loop: CASSLRSGGASDGYTF. In nucleotides, the CDR3 is TGTGCCAGCAGCTTGAGGTCAGGGGGCGCCTCTGATGGCTACACCTTC. This chain uses TRBV7-6 with TRBJ1-2; 8 nucleotides match TRBD1. Germline assignment: CDR1 SGHVS and CDR2 FNYEAQ. V gave up 3 bases and J gave up 6 bases; unmatched junction bases: 12. This CDR3 spans 16 amino acids.

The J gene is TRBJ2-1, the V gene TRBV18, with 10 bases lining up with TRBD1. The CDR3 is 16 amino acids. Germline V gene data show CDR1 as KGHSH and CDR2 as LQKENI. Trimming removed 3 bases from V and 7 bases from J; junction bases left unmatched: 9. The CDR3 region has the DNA TGTGCCAGCTCACCGGATCTGAGACAGGGGGCGAATGAGCAGTTCTTC. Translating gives CASSPDLRQGANEQFF.

The CDR3 sequence is CASSYGGNSNQPQHF. In nucleotides, the CDR3 is TGTGCCAGCAGTTACGGGGGAAATAGCAATCAGCCCCAGCATTTT. This chain joins TRBV6-5 and TRBJ1-5, with D perhaps matching TRBD1 (5 bases). Germline-derived CDR1 and CDR2 are MNHEY and SVGAGI. Trimming left V 2 bases short and J 0 bases short, with 8 bases between. The CDR3 contains 15 residues.

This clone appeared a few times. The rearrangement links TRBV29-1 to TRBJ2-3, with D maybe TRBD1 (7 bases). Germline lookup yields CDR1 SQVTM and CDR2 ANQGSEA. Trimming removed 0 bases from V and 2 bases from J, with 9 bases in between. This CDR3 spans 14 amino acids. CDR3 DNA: TGCAGCGTTGAAGACAGGGGGGTCACAGATACGCAGTATTTT. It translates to CSVEDRGVTDTQYF.

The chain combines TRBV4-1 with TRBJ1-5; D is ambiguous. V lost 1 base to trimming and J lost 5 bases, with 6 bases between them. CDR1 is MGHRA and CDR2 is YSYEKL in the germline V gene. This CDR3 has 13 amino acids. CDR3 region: CASSQGRDQPQHF. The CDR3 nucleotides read TGCGCCAGCAGCCAAGGTCGGGATCAGCCCCAGCATTTT.